One and the same sample provided the 12 T cell receptor beta chains below, sequenced in a study of post-analysis software for immune sequencing data. Study results and caveats: With TRBV5-6, TRBV5-1 and TRBV20-1 included, about five TRBV segments were more frequent in patients than in controls.

cDNA libraries of TCR beta carried unique molecular identifiers. TCRdb analysed the PCR reads with MiXCR anew, one entry per CDR3 protein. The profile shows approximately 690,000 distinct CDR3 sequences, more than 50% of them singletons. These receptors' targets are unknown. Sequencing was carried out using blood. These receptors were taken from a girl aged 2 to 9 with multiple sclerosis.

The J gene is TRBJ2-5, the V gene TRBV7-2; weak D call: TRBD1 (6 bases). V gave up 5 bases and J gave up 4 bases, with 11 bases separating them. The V gene's germline CDR1 is SGHTA and CDR2 FQGNSA. The CDR3 runs to 13 residues. CDR3 bases: TGTGCCAGCAGCGCACCCAGGGGAGAGACCCAGTACTTC. Protein: CASSAPRGETQYF.

In this sample, this clonotype turned up once. This chain links TRBV6-5 with TRBJ2-5; either TRBD1 or TRBD2 may fit D (6 bases each). CDR1 is MNHEY, CDR2 SVGAGI, per germline. The CDR3 spans 16 residues. V lost 2 bases and J lost 2, with 15 bases in between. CDR3 DNA sequence: TGTGCCAGCAGTTACGGAGGGGGAATGGGGCAAGAGACCCAGTACTTC. Translating gives CASSYGGGMGQETQYF.

As to this clonotype: Sequence at one end of the junction differs from germline and may be a read error. The chain has TRBV6-5 and TRBJ2-1; D perhaps matches TRBD2 (6 bases). The CDR3 extends over 13 amino acids. Germline CDR1 reads MNHEY; CDR2 reads SVGAGI. CDR3 nucleotides: TGCGCCAGCAGACCGACTAGTGGCGGTGAGCAGTTCTTC. Translating it yields CASRPTSGGEQFF.

The chain combines TRBV3-1 with TRBJ2-3, with 11 bases fitting TRBD2. The CDR3 length is 17 residues. CDR1 and CDR2 (germline): LGHDT, YNNKEL (reference sequence). V gave up 3 bases and J gave up 2 bases; unmatched junction bases: 7. CDR3 sequence (DNA): TGTGCCAGCAGCCAGACGACTAGCGGGGAAAACACAGATACGCAGTATTTT. This encodes CASSQTTSGENTDTQYF.

The chain recombines TRBV28 with TRBJ2-4; TRBD2 matches 8 bases. Trimming at V came to 8 bases and at J to 6 bases, leaving 6 bases not matched to a gene. Germline V CDR1 and CDR2: MDHEN, SYDVKM. This CDR3 contains 13 residues. The DNA for the CDR3 is TGTGCCAGCCTCTATAGCGGGGCAAACATTCAGTACTTC. Its protein is CASLYSGANIQYF.

This chain uses TRBV7-9 with TRBJ2-1; D remains ambiguous. The CDR3 totals 14 residues. The germline V and J ends were trimmed by 2 bases and 10 bases, with 15 bases remaining between them. CDR1 and CDR2 from the germline V gene are SEHNR and FQNEAQ (reference sequence). CDR3 protein: CASSLMDLCGEQFF. The CDR3 coding sequence is TGTGCCAGCAGCTTAATGGATCTCTGTGGGGAGCAGTTCTTC.

The V call is TRBV12-3 or TRBV12-4, the J call TRBJ1-5; D is ambiguous. Trimming removed 7 bases at V and 5 bases at J, with 12 bases between. This CDR3 has 13 residues. CDR3 protein: CASTSSTDQPQHF. The CDR3 nucleotides read TGTGCCAGCACCTCCAGTACCGATCAGCCCCAGCATTTT.

The chain employs TRBV10-3 and TRBJ1-2; D unresolved. The CDR3 spans 16 residues. Trimming shortened V by 3 bases and J by 3 bases, and 17 bases separated the two germline ends. Germline CDR1 is ENHRY and CDR2 is SYGVKD. The CDR3, as DNA: TGTGCCATCAGTGACCCGATAAGCCTGGCCGACTATGGCTACACCTTC. This translates into CAISDPISLADYGYTF.

This chain connects TRBV29-1 to TRBJ2-1; perhaps TRBD1 as D (6 bases). The CDR3 covers 14 residues. Deletions cut 6 bases from V and 0 bases from J, with 12 bases between. CDR1 is SQVTM and CDR2 is ANQGSEA in the germline V gene. The CDR3 DNA reads TGCAGCGTGTCCACAGGGAGCTCCTACAATGAGCAGTTCTTC. It specifies CSVSTGSSYNEQFF.

CDR3 sequence: CASSMGGADEQFF. The CDR3 bases are TGTGCCAGTAGTATGGGGGGCGCCGATGAGCAGTTCTTC. The chain has TRBV19 and TRBJ2-1; either TRBD1 or TRBD2 may fit D (6 bases each). Trimming took 3 bases from V and 8 from J, leaving 11 bases between them. This CDR3 comprises 13 residues. Germline V lookup: CDR1 LNHDA, CDR2 SQIVND (reference sequence).

The rearrangement uses TRBV29-1 and TRBJ2-5, with TRBD2 matching over 9 bases. Trimming at V came to 6 bases and at J to 2 bases, leaving 7 bases not matched to a gene. Germline CDR1 and CDR2: SQVTM and ANQGSEA. CDR3 size: 14 residues. The CDR3 DNA reads TGCAGCGTGGCTCATGGACTAGCGCAAGAGACCCAGTACTTC. This translates into CSVAHGLAQETQYF.

This clonotype turned up a few times. This rearrangement joins TRBV7-2 to TRBJ2-3; D is undetermined. The length of the CDR3 is 15 residues. CDR1 and CDR2 (germline): SGHTA, FQGNSA. Deletions cut 5 bases from V and 6 bases from J, with 18 bases between. As DNA, the CDR3 is TGTGCCAGCAGCCGGAATCCCCGCACCCCGGATACGCAGTATTTT. It translates to CASSRNPRTPDTQYF.